The T cell receptor (beta chain) described here comes from a study of patients and donors after allogeneic stem cell transplantation (dated by TCRdb to 2018 to 2020). The method was RT-PCR. The sample was run on a NextSeq 550. In-frame beta chains were kept once TCRdb had trimmed the public reads at Q25 with fastp and called clones with MiXCR. Rows with one shared CDR3 protein collapse into an entry with the most common genes and DNA. Within this sample are about 40,000 distinct CDR3 sequences, with more than 30% of them counted one time only. The leading ten clones occupy approximately 75% of the sample. From cysteine to phenylalanine, the CDR3 is 13 amino acids long. Only the CDR3 part of the read is kept: 39 bases, read in frame from the first base. Trimming costs V 1 base and J 1 base, and their ends lie 4 bases apart. CDR1 and CDR2 were assigned from the germline V gene (reference sequence) as SEHNR and FQNEAQ.

At least ten counts were recorded for this clonotype. The antigen it binds to is not known. No base-level quality is on record; no much larger clone is a single base apart. The specimen was blood, either unsorted or a sorted T cell fraction (not recorded which). This clonotype originated in a human donor who was either an allogeneic HSCT recipient or a stem cell or donor lymphocyte infusion donor (not recorded which). It is not recorded whose cells these are; they may come from a transplant donor. Rearrangement joined TRBV7-9 to TRBJ1-1; the D gene cannot be resolved reliably. CDR3 region: CASSLGANTEAFF. In nucleotide form, the sequence is TGTGCCAGCAGCTTAGGAGCGAACACTGAAGCTTTCTTT.